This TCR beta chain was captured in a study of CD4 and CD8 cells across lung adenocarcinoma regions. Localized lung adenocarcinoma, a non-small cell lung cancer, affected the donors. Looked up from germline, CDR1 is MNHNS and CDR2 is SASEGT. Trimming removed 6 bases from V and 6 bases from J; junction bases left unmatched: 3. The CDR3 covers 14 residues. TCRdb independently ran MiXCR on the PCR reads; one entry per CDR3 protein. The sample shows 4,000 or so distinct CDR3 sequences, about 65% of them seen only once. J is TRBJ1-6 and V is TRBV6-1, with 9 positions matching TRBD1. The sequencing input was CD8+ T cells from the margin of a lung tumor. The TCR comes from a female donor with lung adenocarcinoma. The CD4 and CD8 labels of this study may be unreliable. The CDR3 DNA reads TGTGCCAGCAGAGGGACAGGGTCTAATTCACCCCTCCACTTT. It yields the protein CASRGTGSNSPLHF.